Only one count was recorded for the clone carrying this T cell receptor beta chain. How the authors handled the data: Estimation of nucleated cell counts relied on the amplification of reference gene primers. The table came from immunoSEQ multiplex PCR; TCRdb's copy has only in-frame clones and leaves some out. The V and J calls and clone size come from that table; D and trimming were worked out from the DNA. The data hold 50,000 to 65,000 clones, with 85% to 90% observed a single time. The data belong to a study of blood T cell repertoires in COVID-19. Sequencing was performed on peripheral blood. The receptor was isolated from a man aged 60 to 75 with acute or convalescent COVID-19.

This CDR3 reads CASSYSKGLAGEEGRRDTQYF. The CDR3, as DNA: TGTGCCAGCAGTTACTCGAAGGGACTAGCGGGAGAGGAGGGTCGACGGGATACGCAGTATTTT. The J gene is TRBJ2-3, the V gene TRBV6-7; 14 nucleotides align to TRBD2. TRBV6-7 is annotated as an ORF whose role is uncertain. The V segment lost 0 bases and the J segment 6 bases; nucleotides outside the gene matches: 17. This CDR3 is built from 21 residues.